This T cell receptor beta chain came from a study of beta chain features in type 1 diabetes. Study-wide background: All samples together contributed around 100,000,000 sorted cells for examination.

CD4+ naive, central memory, regulatory and stem cell-like memory cells were sorted via CD45RO/CCR7/CD25/CD127/CD95/CD27. Concerning this clone: Its antigen is as yet unknown.

Study-wide results and limits: Comparison showed that naive, central memory and Treg TCRB repertoires appeared more similar among patients than among healthy donors. Since sequencing was performed on cDNA, cells with high TCR expression could be over-represented.

J lost 8 bases, V lost 3 bases, and 8 bases had no gene match. The germline V gene has CDR1 SGDLS and CDR2 YYNGEE. This CDR3 contains 15 residues. The entirety of the isolated RNA underwent reverse transcription, so expressed TCRB transcripts were sequenced. Using immunoSEQ multiplex PCR, the repertoire was profiled, and TCRdb retains in-frame clones only, with some absent. This table has about 360,000 clones, around 12% appearing once. Material: naive CD4+ T cells from blood. This TCR came from a man between 18 and 35 years old in good health. This chain links TRBV9 with TRBJ2-1, with TRBD1 identical over 10 bases. The CDR3: CASSARGTGDYEQFF. The CDR3 DNA follows: TGTGCCAGCAGCGCCCGCGGGACAGGGGATTATGAGCAGTTCTTC.